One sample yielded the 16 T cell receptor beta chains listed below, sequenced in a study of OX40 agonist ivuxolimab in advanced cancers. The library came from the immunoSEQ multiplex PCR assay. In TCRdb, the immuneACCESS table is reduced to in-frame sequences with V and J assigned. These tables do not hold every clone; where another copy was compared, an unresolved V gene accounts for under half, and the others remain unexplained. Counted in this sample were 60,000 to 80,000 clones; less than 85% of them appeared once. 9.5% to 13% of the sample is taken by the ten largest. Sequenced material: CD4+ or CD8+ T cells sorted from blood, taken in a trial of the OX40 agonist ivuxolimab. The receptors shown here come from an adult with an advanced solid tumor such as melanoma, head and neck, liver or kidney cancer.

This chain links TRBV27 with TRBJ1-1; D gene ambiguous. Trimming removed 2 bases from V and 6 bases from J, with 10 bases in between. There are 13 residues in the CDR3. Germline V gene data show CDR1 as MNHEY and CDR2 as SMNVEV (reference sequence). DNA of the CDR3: TGTGCCAGCAGTTTAGAAGTTGCAGCTGAAGCTTTCTTT. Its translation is CASSLEVAAEAFF.

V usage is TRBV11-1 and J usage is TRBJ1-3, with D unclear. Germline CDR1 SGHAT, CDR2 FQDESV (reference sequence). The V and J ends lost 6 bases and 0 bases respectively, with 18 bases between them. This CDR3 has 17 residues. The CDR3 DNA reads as TGTGCCAGCAGTTCTTTAACACGACGTGACTCTGGAAACACCATATATTTT. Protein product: CASSSLTRRDSGNTIYF.

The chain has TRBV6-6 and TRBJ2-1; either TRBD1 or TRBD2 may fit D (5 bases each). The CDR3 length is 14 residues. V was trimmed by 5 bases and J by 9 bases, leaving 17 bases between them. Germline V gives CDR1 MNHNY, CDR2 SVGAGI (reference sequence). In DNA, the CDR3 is TGTGCCAGCAGTGACCGGGACCCTGGGGGTGAGCAGTTCTTC. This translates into CASSDRDPGGEQFF.

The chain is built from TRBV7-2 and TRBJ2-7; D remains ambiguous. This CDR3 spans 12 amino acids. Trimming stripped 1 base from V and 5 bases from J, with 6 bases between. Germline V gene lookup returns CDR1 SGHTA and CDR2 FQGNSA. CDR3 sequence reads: CASSLVRNEQYF. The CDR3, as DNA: TGTGCCAGCAGCTTAGTTCGGAACGAGCAGTACTTC. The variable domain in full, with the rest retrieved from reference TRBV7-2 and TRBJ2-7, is GAGVSQSPSNKVTEKGKDVELRCDPISGHTALYWYRQSLGQGLEFLIYFQGNSAPDKSGLPSDRFSAERTGGSVSTLTIQRTQQEDSAVYLCASSLVRNEQYFGPGTRLTVT.

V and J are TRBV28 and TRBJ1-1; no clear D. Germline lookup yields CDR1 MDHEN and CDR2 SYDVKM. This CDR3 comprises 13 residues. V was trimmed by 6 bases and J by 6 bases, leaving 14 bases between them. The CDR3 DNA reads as TGTGCCAGCAGCAAGGATGTTTTCGCTGAAGCTTTCTTT. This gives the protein CASSKDVFAEAFF.

CDR3: CASSESGRCSGIYEQYF. The CDR3 DNA reads as TGCGCCAGCAGTGAGTCCGGTCGGTGTAGCGGGATCTACGAGCAGTACTTC. The chain combines TRBV10-1 with TRBJ2-7, with 8 bases aligning to TRBD2. The V and J ends lost 0 bases and 3 bases, in that order; junction bases with no gene match: 10. Germline V gene lookup returns CDR1 WNHNN and CDR2 SYGVQD (reference sequence). The CDR3 contains 17 residues.

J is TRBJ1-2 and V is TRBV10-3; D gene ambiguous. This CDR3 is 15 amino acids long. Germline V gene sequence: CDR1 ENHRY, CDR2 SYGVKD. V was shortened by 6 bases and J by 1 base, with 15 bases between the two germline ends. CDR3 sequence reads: CAIRATEVVNYGYTF. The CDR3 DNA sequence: TGTGCCATCAGAGCTACGGAAGTAGTTAACTATGGCTACACCTTC.

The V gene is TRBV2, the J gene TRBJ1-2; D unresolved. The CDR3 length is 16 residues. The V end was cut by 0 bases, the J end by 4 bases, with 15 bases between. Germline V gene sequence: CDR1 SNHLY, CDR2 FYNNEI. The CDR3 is CASSEALGSGPYGYTF. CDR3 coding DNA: TGTGCCAGCAGTGAAGCGCTAGGATCAGGACCCTATGGCTACACCTTC. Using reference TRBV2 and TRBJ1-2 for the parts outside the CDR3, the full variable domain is EPEVTQTPSHQVTQMGQEVILRCVPISNHLYFYWYRQILGQKVEFLVSFYNNEISEKSEIFDDQFSVERPDGSNFTLKIRSTKLEDSAMYFCASSEALGSGPYGYTFGSGTRLTVV.

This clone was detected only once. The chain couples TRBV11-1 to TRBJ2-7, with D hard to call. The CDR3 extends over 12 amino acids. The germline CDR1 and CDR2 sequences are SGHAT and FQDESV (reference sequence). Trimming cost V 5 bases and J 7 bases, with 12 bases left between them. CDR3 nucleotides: TGTGCCAGCAGCCTCACCGTGGGAGAGCAGTACTTC. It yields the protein CASSLTVGEQYF.

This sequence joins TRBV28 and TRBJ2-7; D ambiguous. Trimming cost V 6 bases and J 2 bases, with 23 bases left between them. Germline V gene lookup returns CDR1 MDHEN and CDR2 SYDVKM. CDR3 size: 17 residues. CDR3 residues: CASSPGASPFLTYEQYF. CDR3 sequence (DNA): TGTGCCAGCAGCCCAGGTGCGAGTCCTTTCTTGACCTACGAGCAGTACTTC.

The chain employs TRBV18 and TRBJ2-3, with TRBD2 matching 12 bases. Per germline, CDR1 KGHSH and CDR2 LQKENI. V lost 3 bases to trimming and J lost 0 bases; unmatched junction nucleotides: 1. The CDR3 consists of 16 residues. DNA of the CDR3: TGTGCCAGCTCACCGACTAGCGGGGGTAGCACAGATACGCAGTATTTT. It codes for CASSPTSGGSTDTQYF.

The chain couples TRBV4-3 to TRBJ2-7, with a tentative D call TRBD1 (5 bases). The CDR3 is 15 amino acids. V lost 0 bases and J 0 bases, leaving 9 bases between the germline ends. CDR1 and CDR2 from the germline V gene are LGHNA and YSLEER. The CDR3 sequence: CASSQDQGTSYEQYF. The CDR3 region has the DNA TGCGCCAGCAGCCAAGATCAGGGCACCTCCTACGAGCAGTACTTC.

CDR3 nucleotide sequence: TGTGCTAGTGGCTACAATCAGCCCCAGCATTTT. This codes for CASGYNQPQHF. The chain couples TRBV12-5 to TRBJ1-5; D remains ambiguous. Germline loops: CDR1 LGHNT, CDR2 FRNRAP. CDR3 length: 11 amino acids. The germline V and J ends were trimmed by 6 bases and 3 bases, with 3 bases remaining between them.

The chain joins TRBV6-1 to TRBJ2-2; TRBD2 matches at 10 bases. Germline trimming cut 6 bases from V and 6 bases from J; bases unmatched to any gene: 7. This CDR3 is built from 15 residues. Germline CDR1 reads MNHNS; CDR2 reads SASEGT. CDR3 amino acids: CASRTGLAGAGELFF. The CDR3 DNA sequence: TGTGCCAGCAGGACCGGGCTAGCGGGGGCCGGGGAGCTGTTTTTT.

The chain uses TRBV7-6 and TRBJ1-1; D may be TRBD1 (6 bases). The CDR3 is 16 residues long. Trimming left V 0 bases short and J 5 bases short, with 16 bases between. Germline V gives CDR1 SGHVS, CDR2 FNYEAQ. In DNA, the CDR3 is TGTGCCAGCAGCTTAGCCATTACAGGGTCTTGGACTGAAGCTTTCTTT. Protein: CASSLAITGSWTEAFF.

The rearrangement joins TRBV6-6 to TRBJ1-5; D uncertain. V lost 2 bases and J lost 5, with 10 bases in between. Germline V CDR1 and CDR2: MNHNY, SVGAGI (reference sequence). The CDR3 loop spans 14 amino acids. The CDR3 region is CASSYARGDQPQHF. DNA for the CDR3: TGTGCCAGCAGTTACGCCCGTGGGGATCAGCCCCAGCATTTT.